Detailed here is one T cell receptor (beta chain). Other nucleotide sequences in the sample specify the same CDR3. PCR employed 60 Vbeta and 13 Jbeta primers. Assay used: immunoSEQ multiplex PCR; TCRdb lists only in-frame clones, some missing. The sample holds approximately 86,000 clones, 60% to 80% seen once. This record comes from a study of cytomegalovirus exposure and HLA in healthy donors. The sequenced sample consisted of PBMCs. The receptor was isolated from a man in his sixties in good health and CMV-seronegative.

The CDR3 DNA reads as TGTGCCAGCAGTTTTTTAAATCAGCCCCAGCATTTT. This translates into CASSFLNQPQHF. J is TRBJ1-5 and V is TRBV27; unclear D gene. Trimming left V 3 bases short and J 4 bases short, with 4 bases between. The CDR3 totals 12 residues. Germline assignment: CDR1 MNHEY and CDR2 SMNVEV (reference sequence).